The clone carrying this T cell receptor (beta chain) was picked up a small number of times. The antigen is unknown. The sample is drawn from a study of response to subunit inactivated influenza vaccine. Study observations and caveats: Authors suggested seasonal influenza vaccinations each recruit few new T cells.

V was shortened by 4 bases and J by 0 bases, with 10 bases between the two germline ends. The CDR3 consists of 16 residues. Germline assignment: CDR1 MGHDK and CDR2 SYGVNS. Each CDR3 protein is one row after TCRdb ran MiXCR on the RT-PCR reads. The sample records 600,000 to 850,000 distinct CDR3 sequences, around 13% being singletons. The chain employs TRBV25-1 and TRBJ1-6; D is ambiguous. The source is a man in his fifties or sixties who received an inactivated influenza vaccine. The specimen was PBMCs from blood, collected 14 days before vaccination. The CDR3, as DNA: TGTGCCAGCAGTGCACAGTTGAGCTCCTATAATTCACCCCTCCACTTT. Protein: CASSAQLSSYNSPLHF.